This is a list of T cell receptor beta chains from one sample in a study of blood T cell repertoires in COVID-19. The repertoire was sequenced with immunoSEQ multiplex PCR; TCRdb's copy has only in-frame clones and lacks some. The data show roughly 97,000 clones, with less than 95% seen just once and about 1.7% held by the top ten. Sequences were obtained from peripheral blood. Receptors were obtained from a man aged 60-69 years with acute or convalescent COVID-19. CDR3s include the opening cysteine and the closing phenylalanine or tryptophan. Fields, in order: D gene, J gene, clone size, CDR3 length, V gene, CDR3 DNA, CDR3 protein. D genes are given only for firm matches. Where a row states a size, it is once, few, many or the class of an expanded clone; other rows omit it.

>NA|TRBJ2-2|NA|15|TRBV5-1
TGCGCCAGCAGCTTAAAACAGGGAGACACCGGGGAGCTGTTTTTT
CASSLKQGDTGELFF
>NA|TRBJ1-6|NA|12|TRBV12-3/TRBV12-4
TGTGCCAGCAGTTTACCCGATTCACCCCTCCACTTT
CASSLPDSPLHF
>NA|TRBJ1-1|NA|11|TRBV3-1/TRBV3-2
TGTGCCAGCAGCCAGAGCACTGAAGCTTTCTTT
CASSQSTEAFF
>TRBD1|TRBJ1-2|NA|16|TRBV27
TGTGCCAGCAGTTTGGGCCAGGGGGCGCGCGGCTATGGCTACACCTTC
CASSLGQGARGYGYTF
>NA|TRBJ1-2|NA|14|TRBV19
TGTGCCAGTACCTTGGACAGATCGAGTTATGGCTACACCTTC
CASTLDRSSYGYTF
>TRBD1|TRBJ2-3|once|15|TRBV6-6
TGTGCCAGCAGTGCAACCAGGGGGCTTGGAGATACGCAGTATTTT
CASSATRGLGDTQYF
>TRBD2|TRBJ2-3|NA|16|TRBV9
TGTGCCAGCAGCGTAGCGGCGGGGGGGCACACAGATACGCAGTATTTT
CASSVAAGGHTDTQYF
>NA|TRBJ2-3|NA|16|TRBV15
TGTGCCACCAGCAGAGATCACGACAGGTTAAAGGACACGCAGTATTTT
CATSRDHDRLKDTQYF
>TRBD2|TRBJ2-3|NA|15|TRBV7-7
TGTGCCAGCAGCTTGGGGCTAGCGGGGGCAGATACGCAGTATTTT
CASSLGLAGADTQYF
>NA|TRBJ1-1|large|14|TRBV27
TGTGCCAGCATGGAGGGGAATGGCTACACTGAAGCTTTCTTT
CASMEGNGYTEAFF
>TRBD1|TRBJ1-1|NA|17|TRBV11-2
TGTGCCAGCAGCTTCCCTAAATCAGGGGGAAAGAACACTGAAGCTTTCTTT
CASSFPKSGGKNTEAFF
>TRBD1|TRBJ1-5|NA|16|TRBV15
TGTGCCACCAGCAAAGGGCGCAGGGGGAGCAATCAGCCCCAGCATTTT
CATSKGRRGSNQPQHF
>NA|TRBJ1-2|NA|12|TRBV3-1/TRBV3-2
TGTGCCAGCAGCCAAGCCGCAGCGGGCTACACCTTC
CASSQAAAGYTF
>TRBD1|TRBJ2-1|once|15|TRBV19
TGTGCCAGTAGCCGACAGGGGCGGCTCTACAATGAGCAGTTCTTC
CASSRQGRLYNEQFF
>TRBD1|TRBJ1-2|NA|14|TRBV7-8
TGTGCCAGCAGCAAAGGGGACAGACCCCATGGCTACACCTTC
CASSKGDRPHGYTF
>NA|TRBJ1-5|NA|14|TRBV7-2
TGTGCCAGCAGCTTAGACGGGGGATATCAGCCCCAGCATTTT
CASSLDGGYQPQHF
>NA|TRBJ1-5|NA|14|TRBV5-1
TGCGCCAGCAGCCCAGGACTGAATAATCAGCCCCAGCATTTT
CASSPGLNNQPQHF
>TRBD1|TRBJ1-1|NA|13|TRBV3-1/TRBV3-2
TGTGCCAGCAGCCAAGAAAGGTCAGGGGGAGCTTTCTTT
CASSQERSGGAFF
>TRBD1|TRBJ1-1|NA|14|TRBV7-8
TGTGCCAGCAGCTTAAGGCAGGGGGCCACTGAAGCTTTCTTT
CASSLRQGATEAFF
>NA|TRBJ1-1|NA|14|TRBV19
TGTGCCAGTAGTATCGGTCAGCGGAACACTGAAGCTTTCTTT
CASSIGQRNTEAFF
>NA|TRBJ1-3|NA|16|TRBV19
TGTGCCAGTAGTATAGATCTCGGGACTGGGGGAAACACCATATATTTT
CASSIDLGTGGNTIYF
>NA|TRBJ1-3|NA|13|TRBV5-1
TGCGCCAGCAGTACAGGGACTGGAAACACCATATATTTT
CASSTGTGNTIYF
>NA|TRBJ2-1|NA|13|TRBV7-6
TGTGCCAGCAGTCCTCCTCCAGTGGGGGGGCAGTTCTTC
CASSPPPVGGQFF
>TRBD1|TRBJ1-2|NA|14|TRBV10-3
TGTGCCATCAGTGGGGACAGGGTTAACTATGGCTACACCTTC
CAISGDRVNYGYTF
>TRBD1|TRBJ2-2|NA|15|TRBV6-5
TGTGCCAGCAGCGCCGGGACAGTGAACACCGGGGAGCTGTTTTTT
CASSAGTVNTGELFF
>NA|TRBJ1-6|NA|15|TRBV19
TGTGCCAGTAGTATAGGCAGCGTCTTTAATTCACCCCTCCACTTT
CASSIGSVFNSPLHF
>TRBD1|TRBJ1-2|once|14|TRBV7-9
TGTGCCAGCAGCCCCCGGACAGGGAACTATGGCTACACCTTC
CASSPRTGNYGYTF
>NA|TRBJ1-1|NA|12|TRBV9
TGTGCCAGCAGCCCTAGGGGTCCTGAAGCTTTCTTT
CASSPRGPEAFF
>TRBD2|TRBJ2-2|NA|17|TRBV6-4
TGTGCCAGCAGCCGACTAGCGGGGGGGTCGAACACCGGGGAGCTGTTTTTT
CASSRLAGGSNTGELFF
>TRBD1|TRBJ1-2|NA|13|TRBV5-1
TGCGCCAGCAGCTCGGGACAGGGCTATGGCTACACCTTC
CASSSGQGYGYTF
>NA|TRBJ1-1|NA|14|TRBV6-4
TGTGCCAGCATCAGGTGGGCGAAGGACACTGAAGCTTTCTTT
CASIRWAKDTEAFF
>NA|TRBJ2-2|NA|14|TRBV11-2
TGTGCCAGCAGTGTAGTATCGAACACCGGGGAGCTGTTTTTT
CASSVVSNTGELFF
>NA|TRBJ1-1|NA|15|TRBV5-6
TGTGCCAGCGCCCGGGGTATGGGGGCAGGCACTGAAGCTTTCTTT
CASARGMGAGTEAFF
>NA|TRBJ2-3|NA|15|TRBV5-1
TGCGCCAGCAGCTTGGGGAACTCGGCGGCAGATACGCAGTATTTT
CASSLGNSAADTQYF
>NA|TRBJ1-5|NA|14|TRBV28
TGTGCCAGCGGCCACAGGAGCGAATGGCAGCCCCAGCATTTT
CASGHRSEWQPQHF
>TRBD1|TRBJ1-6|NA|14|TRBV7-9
TGTGCCAGCAGCTCCACAGGGGTAGGACCACCCCTCCACTTT
CASSSTGVGPPLHF
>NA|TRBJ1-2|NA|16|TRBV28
TGTGCCAGCAGCACCCGGGGGGGGCGGGGCCACTATGGCTACACCTTC
CASSTRGGRGHYGYTF
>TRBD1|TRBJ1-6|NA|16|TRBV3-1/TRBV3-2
TGTGCCAGCAGCTTACAGGGGGCTTCAAGGGATTCACCCCTCCACTTT
CASSLQGASRDSPLHF
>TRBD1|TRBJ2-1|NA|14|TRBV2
TGTGCCAACCCCCCCCGGGACAGGGCCTACGAGCAGTTCTTC
CANPPRDRAYEQFF
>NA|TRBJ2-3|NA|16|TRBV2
TGTGCCAGCAGTATCCGGGGGTCCCCTCGGGAGCGTACGCAGTATTTT
CASSIRGSPRERTQYF
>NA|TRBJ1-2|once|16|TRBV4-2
TGTGCCAGCAGCCAAGAGGCGACAGCAGCTAACTATGGCTACACCTTC
CASSQEATAANYGYTF
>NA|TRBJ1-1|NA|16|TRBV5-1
TGCGCCAGCAGCTCCAAGGGGGGGGTAGCGGACACTGAAGCTTTCTTT
CASSSKGGVADTEAFF
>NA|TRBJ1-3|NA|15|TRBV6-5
TGTGCCAGCAGTTACTCTGCAGACTGGGGAAACACCATATATTTT
CASSYSADWGNTIYF
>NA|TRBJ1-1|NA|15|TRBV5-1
TGCGCCAGCAGCTTGGCGGGACTCCTGAACACTGAAGCTTTCTTT
CASSLAGLLNTEAFF
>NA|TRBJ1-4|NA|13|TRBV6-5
TGTGCCAGCACAAGGGGGTCTAATGAAAAACTGTTTTTT
CASTRGSNEKLFF
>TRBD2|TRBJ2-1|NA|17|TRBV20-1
TGCAGTGCTAGTGGGGGACTAGCGGGCCTCTATTACAATGAGCAGTTCTTC
CSASGGLAGLYYNEQFF
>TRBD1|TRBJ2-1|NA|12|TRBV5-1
TGCGCCAGCAGCTATGACAGGGGTGAGCAGTTCTTC
CASSYDRGEQFF
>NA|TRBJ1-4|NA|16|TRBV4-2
TGTGCCAGCAGCCAAGATCCCTACAGGGACCACGAAAAACTGTTTTTT
CASSQDPYRDHEKLFF
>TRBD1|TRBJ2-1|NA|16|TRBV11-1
TGTGCCAGCAGCTCCCGGGGTCGAACAGGGGATTATGAGCAGTTCTTC
CASSSRGRTGDYEQFF
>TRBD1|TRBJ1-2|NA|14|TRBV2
TGTGCCAGCAGTGACCGCTGGACAGGGCATGGCTACACCTTC
CASSDRWTGHGYTF